This T cell receptor (beta chain) is drawn from a study of CD4 T cells in relation to SARS-CoV-2 and coronaviruses. Profiled with immunoSEQ multiplex PCR; TCRdb holds only in-frame clones, not every one. The sample shows tens of thousands of clones, around 80% of them seen only once. From germline, CDR1 is GTSNPN and CDR2 SVGIG (reference sequence). The V gene lost 0 bases and the J gene lost 4 bases, with 10 bases spanning the gap. The CDR3 is 13 amino acids. In this sample, this clone turned up once. The antigen is not known. The V call is TRBV30, the J call TRBJ2-7; D is perhaps TRBD1 (6 bases). What was sequenced was memory CD4+ T cells from PBMCs, cultured in vitro. This clonotype was sampled from an adult with COVID-19. The CDR3 region is CAWSVWGRYEQYF. DNA of the CDR3: TGTGCCTGGAGTGTATGGGGGCGTTACGAGCAGTACTTC.